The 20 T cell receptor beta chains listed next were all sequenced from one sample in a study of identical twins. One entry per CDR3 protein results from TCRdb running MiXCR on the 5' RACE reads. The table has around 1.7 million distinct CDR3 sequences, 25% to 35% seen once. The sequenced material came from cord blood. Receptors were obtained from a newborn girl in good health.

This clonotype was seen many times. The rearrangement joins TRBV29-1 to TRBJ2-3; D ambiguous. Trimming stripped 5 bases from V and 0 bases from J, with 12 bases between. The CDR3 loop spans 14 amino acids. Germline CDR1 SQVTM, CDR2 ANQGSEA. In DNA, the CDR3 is TGCAGCGTTAGAGAGGCAACTAGCACAGATACGCAGTATTTT. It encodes CSVREATSTDTQYF.

The CDR3 region is CASSPLVLYSTDTQYF. Here the CDR3 DNA reads TGTGCCAGCAGCCCACTAGTGCTTTATAGCACAGATACGCAGTATTTT. The V and J genes are TRBV7-2 and TRBJ2-3; D perhaps matches TRBD2 (5 bases). This CDR3 comprises 16 residues. The germline gives CDR1 SGHTA, CDR2 FQGNSA. With 5 bases removed from V and 0 bases from J, the gap between germline ends came to 15 bases.

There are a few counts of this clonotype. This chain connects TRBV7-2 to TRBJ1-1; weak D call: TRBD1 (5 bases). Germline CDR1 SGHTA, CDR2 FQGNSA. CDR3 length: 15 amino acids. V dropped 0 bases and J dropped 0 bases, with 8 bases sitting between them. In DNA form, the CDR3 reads TGTGCCAGCAGCTTAGCGGGGGTAGTGAACACTGAAGCTTTCTTT. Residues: CASSLAGVVNTEAFF.

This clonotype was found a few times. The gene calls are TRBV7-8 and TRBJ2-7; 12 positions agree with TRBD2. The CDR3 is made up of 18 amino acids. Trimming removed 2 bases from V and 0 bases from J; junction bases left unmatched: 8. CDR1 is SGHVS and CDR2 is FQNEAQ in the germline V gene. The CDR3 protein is CASSLSRGLAGISYEQYF. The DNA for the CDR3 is TGTGCCAGCAGCTTAAGTCGGGGACTAGCGGGTATCTCCTACGAGCAGTACTTC.

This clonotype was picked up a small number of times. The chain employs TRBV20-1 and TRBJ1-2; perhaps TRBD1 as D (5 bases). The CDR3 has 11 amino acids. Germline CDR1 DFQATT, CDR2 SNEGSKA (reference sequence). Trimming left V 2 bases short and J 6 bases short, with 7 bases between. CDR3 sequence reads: CSARSRDGYTF. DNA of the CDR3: TGCAGTGCTAGATCCAGGGATGGCTACACCTTC.

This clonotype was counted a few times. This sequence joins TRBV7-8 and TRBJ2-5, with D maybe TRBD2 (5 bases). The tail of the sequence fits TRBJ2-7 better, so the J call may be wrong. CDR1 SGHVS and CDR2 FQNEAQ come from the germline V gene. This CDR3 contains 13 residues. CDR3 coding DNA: TGTGCCACCTCCCAAGGACGGGGTTACGAGCAGTACTTC. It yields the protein CATSQGRGYEQYF.

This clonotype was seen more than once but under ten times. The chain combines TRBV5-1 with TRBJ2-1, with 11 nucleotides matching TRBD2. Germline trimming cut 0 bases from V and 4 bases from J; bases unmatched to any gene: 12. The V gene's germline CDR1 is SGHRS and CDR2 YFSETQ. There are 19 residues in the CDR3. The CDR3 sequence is CASSLGGTSGRPSYNEQFF. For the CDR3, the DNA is TGCGCCAGCAGCTTGGGAGGGACTAGCGGACGCCCCTCTTACAATGAGCAGTTCTTC.

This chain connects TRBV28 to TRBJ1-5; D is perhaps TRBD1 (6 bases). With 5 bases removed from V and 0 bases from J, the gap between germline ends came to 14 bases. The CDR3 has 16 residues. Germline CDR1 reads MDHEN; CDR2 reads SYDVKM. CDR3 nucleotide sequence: TGTGCCAGCAGTCCTCCGGACAGATATAGCAATCAGCCCCAGCATTTT. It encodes CASSPPDRYSNQPQHF.

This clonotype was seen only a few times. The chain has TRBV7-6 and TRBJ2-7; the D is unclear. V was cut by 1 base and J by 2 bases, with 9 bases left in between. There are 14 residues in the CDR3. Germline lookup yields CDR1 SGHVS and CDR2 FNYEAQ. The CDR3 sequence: CASSLDPMAYEQYF. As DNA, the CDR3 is TGTGCCAGCAGCTTAGACCCGATGGCCTACGAGCAGTACTTC.

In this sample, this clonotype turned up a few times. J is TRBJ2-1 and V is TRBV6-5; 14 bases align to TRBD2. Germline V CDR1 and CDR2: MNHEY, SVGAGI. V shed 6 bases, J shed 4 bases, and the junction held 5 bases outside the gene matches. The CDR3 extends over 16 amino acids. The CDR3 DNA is TGTGCCAGCAGGAGGACTAGCGGGAGGACGTACAATGAGCAGTTCTTC. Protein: CASRRTSGRTYNEQFF.

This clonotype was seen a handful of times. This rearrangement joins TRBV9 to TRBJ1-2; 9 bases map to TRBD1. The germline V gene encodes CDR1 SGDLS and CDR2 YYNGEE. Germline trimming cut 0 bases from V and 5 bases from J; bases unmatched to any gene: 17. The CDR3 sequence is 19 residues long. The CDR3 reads CASSVEAAGGQGPPYGYTF. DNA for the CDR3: TGTGCCAGCAGCGTAGAGGCCGCCGGGGGACAGGGACCCCCTTATGGCTACACCTTC.

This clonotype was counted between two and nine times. The CDR3 here is CASSYPDGHNSPLHF. The CDR3 nucleotides are TGTGCCAGCAGTTACCCGGACGGACATAATTCACCCCTCCACTTT. The V call is TRBV7-9, the J call TRBJ1-6, with D hard to call. Germline assignment: CDR1 SEHNR and CDR2 FQNEAQ (reference sequence). The length of the CDR3 is 15 residues. V gave up 6 bases and J gave up 5 bases, with 14 bases separating them.

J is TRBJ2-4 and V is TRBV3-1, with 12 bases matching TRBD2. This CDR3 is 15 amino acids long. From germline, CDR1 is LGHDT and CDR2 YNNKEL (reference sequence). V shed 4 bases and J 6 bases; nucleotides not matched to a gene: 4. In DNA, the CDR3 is TGTGCCAGCAGCCCCCCGACTAGCGGGAGAAACATTCAGTACTTC. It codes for CASSPPTSGRNIQYF.

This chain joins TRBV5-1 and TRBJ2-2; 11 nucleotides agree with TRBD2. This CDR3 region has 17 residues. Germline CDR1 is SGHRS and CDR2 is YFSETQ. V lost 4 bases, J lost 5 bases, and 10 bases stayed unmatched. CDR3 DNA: TGCGCCAGCAGCACTGAACTAGCGGGAGCAGGGACCGGGGAGCTGTTTTTT. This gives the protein CASSTELAGAGTGELFF.

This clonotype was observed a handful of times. The CDR3 loop is CASSFSLRGNEQFF. Here the CDR3 DNA reads TGTGCCAGCAGTTTTAGCCTCAGGGGCAATGAGCAGTTCTTC. The chain couples TRBV27 to TRBJ2-1, with D maybe TRBD1 (6 bases). The CDR3 sequence is 14 residues long. Trimming removed 3 bases at V and 6 bases at J, with 12 bases between. In germline, CDR1 is MNHEY, CDR2 SMNVEV (reference sequence).

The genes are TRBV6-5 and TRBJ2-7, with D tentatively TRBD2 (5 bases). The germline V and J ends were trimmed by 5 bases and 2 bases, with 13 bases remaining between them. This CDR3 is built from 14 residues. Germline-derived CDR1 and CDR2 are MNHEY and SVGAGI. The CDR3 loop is CASSRTPKTYEQYF. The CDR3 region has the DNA TGTGCCAGCAGTAGGACTCCTAAGACCTACGAGCAGTACTTC.

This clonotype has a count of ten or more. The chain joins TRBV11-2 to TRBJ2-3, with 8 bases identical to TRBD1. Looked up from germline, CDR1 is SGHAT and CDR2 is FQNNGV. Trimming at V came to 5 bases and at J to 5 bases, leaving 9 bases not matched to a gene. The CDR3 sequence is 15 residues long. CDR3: CASSATGTGGDTQYF. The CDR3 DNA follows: TGTGCCAGCAGCGCCACCGGGACAGGAGGAGATACGCAGTATTTT.

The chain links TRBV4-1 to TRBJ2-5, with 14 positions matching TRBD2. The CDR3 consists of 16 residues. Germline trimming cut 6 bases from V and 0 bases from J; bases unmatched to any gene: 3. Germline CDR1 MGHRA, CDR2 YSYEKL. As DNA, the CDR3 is TGCGCCAGCAGACGGACTAGCGGGAGGTACCAAGAGACCCAGTACTTC. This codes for CASRRTSGRYQETQYF.

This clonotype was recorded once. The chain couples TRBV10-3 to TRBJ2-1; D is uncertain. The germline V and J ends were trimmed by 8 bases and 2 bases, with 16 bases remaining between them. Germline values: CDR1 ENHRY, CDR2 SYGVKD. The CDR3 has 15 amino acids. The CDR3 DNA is TGTGCCATCGCGGCAGCCGTCAGCACCTACAATGAGCAGTTCTTC. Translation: CAIAAAVSTYNEQFF.

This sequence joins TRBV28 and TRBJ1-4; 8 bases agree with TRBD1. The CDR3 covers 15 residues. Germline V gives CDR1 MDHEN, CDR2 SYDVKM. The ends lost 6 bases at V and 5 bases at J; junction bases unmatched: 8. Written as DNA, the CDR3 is TGTGCCAGCAGGACTAACAGGGGGGGGAATGAAAAACTGTTTTTT. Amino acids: CASRTNRGGNEKLFF.